This TCR beta chain was sequenced in a study of T cells in Graves' hyperthyroidism and ophthalmopathy. Germline V gene lookup returns CDR1 SGHTA and CDR2 FQGNSA. This CDR3 has 13 residues. V lost 3 bases, J lost 4 bases, and 6 bases lay in between. TCR beta CDR3 region amplification was performed from RNA transcripts. First-round RT-PCR with HTBI primers amplified the TCR CDR3 region. Via MiXCR, TCRdb re-called the multiplex PCR reads, giving one row per CDR3 protein. In the table there are around 570,000 distinct CDR3 sequences, just under 20% of which are singletons. The chain employs TRBV7-2 and TRBJ2-2; D remains unclear. Sequencing was carried out using blood. The receptor's source is a man aged 35-49 years with Graves' ophthalmopathy. CDR3 DNA: TGTGCCAGCAGCTTTAGACGCACCGGGGAGCTGTTTTTT. It codes for CASSFRRTGELFF.